Described below is a single T cell receptor (beta chain) sequence and its context. Its antigen is unidentified. Then a second PCR, running roughly 6 to 11 cycles, was carried out with a sample-barcoded 5' primer and a J-beta primer mix. In TCRdb, the 5' RACE reads were re-called with MiXCR into one record per CDR3 protein. Of roughly 680,000 distinct CDR3 sequences listed, more than 45% are singletons. This entry belongs to a study of blood T cells in healthy people across ages. Study in general: With template switching, about one barcoded beta molecule was captured per two T cells. The study's findings and limits: Diversity was estimated from one million T cells, and these estimates were considered underestimates. PBMCs left unsorted prevented a conclusive naive versus antigen-experienced comparison.

Trimming took 6 bases from V and 7 from J; bases not matched to a gene: 12. The CDR3 totals 13 residues. CDR1 and CDR2 (germline): DFQATT, SNEGSKA (reference sequence). Material: blood. This TCR was recovered from a woman older than 75 in good health. The gene calls are TRBV20-1 and TRBJ2-7; 7 bases map to TRBD2. CDR3 residues: CSAHERDYNEQYF. The CDR3 DNA follows: TGCAGTGCGCATGAGCGGGACTACAATGAGCAGTACTTC.